The 11 T cell receptor beta chains below all came from one sample that was sequenced in a study of T-cell reconstitution after alpha-beta-depleted transplantation in children. Researchers prepared the TCRbeta library using unique molecular identifiers, the study reports. TCRdb itself ran the PCR reads through MiXCR, one entry per CDR3 protein. The table shows 250,000 to 400,000 distinct CDR3 sequences, with around 25% occurring only once. The sample consisted of PBMCs, mostly from graft donor cells, taken 180 days after TCRalphabeta/CD19-depleted stem cell transplant. The receptor set was obtained from a male patient younger than 18 who had a stem cell transplant for acute lymphoblastic leukemia, so the T cells may come from the graft donor.

Regarding this clonotype: A read error may account for a junction end that differs from germline. The rearrangement links TRBV20-1 to TRBJ1-2, with D unresolved. CDR1 is DFQATT, CDR2 SNEGSKA, per germline (reference sequence). The length of the CDR3 is 14 residues. CDR3 amino acids: CSARSGLRVKETNF. The CDR3 DNA sequence: TGCAGTGCTAGATCAGGACTGAGGGTTAAAGAGACTAACTTC.

The genes are TRBV7-8 and TRBJ2-1, with 10 bases identical to TRBD2. Losses at the gene ends were 0 bases for V and 4 bases for J; bases not matched to a gene: 9. Germline CDR1 SGHVS, CDR2 FQNEAQ. This CDR3 spans 18 amino acids. The CDR3 protein is CASSLAGLTSGPYNEQFF. The CDR3 nucleotides read TGTGCCAGCAGCTTAGCTGGGTTGACTAGCGGGCCTTACAATGAGCAGTTCTTC.

This sequence joins TRBV20-1 and TRBJ2-3; 13 bases line up with TRBD2. The CDR3 loop spans 16 amino acids. V lost 4 bases and J lost 2; bases outside the gene matches: 6. Germline V gives CDR1 DFQATT, CDR2 SNEGSKA (reference sequence). In nucleotides, the CDR3 is TGCAGTGCTACACCGGGACTAGCGGGGCACACAGATACGCAGTATTTT. This codes for CSATPGLAGHTDTQYF.

This clonotype was found a few times. This sequence joins TRBV7-2 and TRBJ2-7, with D perhaps matching TRBD1 or TRBD2 (5 bases each). The length of the CDR3 is 14 residues. Germline CDR1 SGHTA, CDR2 FQGNSA. V lost 0 bases and J 13 bases, leaving 19 bases between the germline ends. The DNA for the CDR3 is TGTGCCAGCAGCTTAGCGCTTGGTTCGGGGCCTACCTACTTC. This encodes CASSLALGSGPTYF.

This clonotype has just a few counts. The chain has TRBV7-8 and TRBJ2-7; possibly TRBD1 or TRBD2 for D (7 bases each). The CDR3 consists of 15 residues. The germline V gene encodes CDR1 SGHVS and CDR2 FQNEAQ. The V gene lost 3 bases and the J gene lost 5 bases, with 17 bases spanning the gap. In DNA form, the CDR3 reads TGTGCCAGCAGCTTCAGGGAGGGGGCTTTCGACGAGCAGTACTTC. Translating gives CASSFREGAFDEQYF.

This clonotype was observed a handful of times. J is TRBJ2-1 and V is TRBV9; 10 bases are a match to TRBD2. CDR1 SGDLS and CDR2 YYNGEE come from the germline V gene. This CDR3 has 17 amino acids. The V gene end was trimmed by 0 bases and the J gene end by 7 bases; junction bases not matched to a gene: 10. The CDR3 region has the DNA TGTGCCAGCAGCGTAGACCGCCTAGCGGGAGTTCGGAATGAGCAGTTCTTC. Translating gives CASSVDRLAGVRNEQFF. The full variable domain, completed using reference TRBV9 and TRBJ2-1, is DSGVTQTPKHLITATGQRVTLRCSPRSGDLSVYWYQQSLDQGLQFLIQYYNGEERAKGNILERFSAQQFPDLHSELNLSSLELGDSALYFCASSVDRLAGVRNEQFFGPGTRLTVL.

This clonotype was counted only a few times. This chain joins TRBV11-2 and TRBJ2-5, with 8 bases aligning to TRBD2. V dropped 3 bases and J dropped 2; count of bases not matched to a gene: 5. Germline V lookup: CDR1 SGHAT, CDR2 FQNNGV. The CDR3 has 15 residues. The CDR3, as DNA: TGTGCCAGCAGCTTGCAAGCGGGAGAGCAAGAGACCCAGTACTTC. Encoded protein: CASSLQAGEQETQYF.

This clonotype was found a few times. The genes are TRBV3-1 and TRBJ2-1, with D tentatively TRBD2 (7 bases). Germline CDR1 LGHDT, CDR2 YNNKEL (reference sequence). The CDR3 length is 16 residues. Trimming took off 1 base at V and 6 bases at J, with 16 bases between the two ends. The CDR3 protein is CASSQGGRGGVNEQFF. In nucleotides, the CDR3 is TGTGCCAGCAGCCAAGGTGGCAGGGGAGGGGTCAATGAGCAGTTCTTC.

There are a few counts of this clonotype. The CDR3 sequence: CASSQWDRETQYF. The DNA for the CDR3 is TGCGCCAGCAGCCAATGGGACAGGGAGACCCAGTACTTC. V gene TRBV4-1 combines with J gene TRBJ2-5; the match to TRBD1 covers 8 bases. CDR1 and CDR2 (germline): MGHRA, YSYEKL. V shed 2 bases, J shed 5 bases, and the junction held 1 base outside the gene matches. CDR3 length: 13 amino acids.

The J gene is TRBJ1-5, the V gene TRBV12-3 or TRBV12-4; TRBD1 might be the D (6 bases). The length of the CDR3 is 17 residues. Trimming took off 5 bases at V and 1 base at J, with 18 bases between the two ends. The CDR3 reads CASSLTGQTWSNQPQHF. CDR3 DNA: TGTGCCAGCAGTCTTACGGGACAAACTTGGAGCAATCAGCCCCAGCATTTT.

The chain is built from TRBV30 and TRBJ2-5; D is possibly TRBD1 (6 bases). The V end lost 4 bases, the J end lost 7 bases, and 19 bases lay between the germline ends. This CDR3 region has 14 residues. Germline V lookup: CDR1 GTSNPN, CDR2 SVGIG (reference sequence). The CDR3 region has the DNA TGTGCCTGGAACCCCGGGGCGGCCAGGGGGACCCAGTACTTC. This translates into CAWNPGAARGTQYF.